This T cell receptor beta chain was recovered during a study of T cells in Graves' hyperthyroidism and ophthalmopathy. There were TCR beta CDR3 regions amplified from RNA transcripts. Carried out on the TCR CDR3, a first-round RT-PCR used the HTBI primer set. MiXCR, applied by TCRdb to the multiplex PCR reads, yields one record per CDR3 protein. The sample records 500,000 to 550,000 distinct CDR3 sequences, less than 25% being singletons. On this clonotype: The antigen remains undetermined.

Overall study findings and caveats: From stable hyperthyroidism, ophthalmopathy was set apart by a 13 V-J model.

The germline CDR1 and CDR2 sequences are DFQATT and SNEGSKA (reference sequence). V dropped 3 bases and J dropped 8; count of bases not matched to a gene: 10. The CDR3 spans 14 residues. This chain links TRBV20-1 with TRBJ1-2; 9 bases match TRBD1. The specimen sequenced was blood. The receptor was derived from a man between 18 and 35 years old with Graves' hyperthyroidism. CDR3 loop: CSASRVQGARGYTF. The CDR3 DNA is TGCAGTGCTAGTCGGGTACAGGGGGCGAGGGGCTACACCTTC.